These 14 T cell receptor beta chains were sequenced from one sample in a study of shared clonotypes between healthy human individuals. Only CD45RO-negative cells positively selected for CCR7 counted as naive CD8 cells, so terminally differentiated effector memory CD45RA+ cells were excluded. The repertoire was sequenced with immunoSEQ multiplex PCR; TCRdb's copy has only in-frame clones and lacks some. Among 660,000 or so clones listed, around 96% were seen once. Input material: naive CD8+ T cells sorted from blood. The receptors were gathered from a woman in her twenties or thirties in good health.

This clone was found once. V usage is TRBV7-9 and J usage is TRBJ1-2, with 7 nucleotides matching TRBD1. The CDR3 spans 14 residues. V was clipped by 7 bases and J by 4 bases; unmatched bases: 9. Germline CDR1 reads SEHNR; CDR2 reads FQNEAQ (reference sequence). CDR3 protein: CASNPQGDFYGYTF. In nucleotides, the CDR3 is TGTGCCAGCAACCCTCAGGGGGACTTCTATGGCTACACCTTC.

The chain is built from TRBV5-6 and TRBJ2-2, with D unresolved. The germline CDR1 and CDR2 sequences are SGHDT and YYEEEE. V lost 0 bases and J lost 4, with 7 bases in between. The CDR3 totals 14 residues. CDR3 DNA: TGTGCCAGCAGCTTGGGACACCCCACCGGGGAGCTGTTTTTT. Its translation: CASSLGHPTGELFF.

CDR3 in DNA: TGTGCCAGCAGTGACCCTAGCGGGAGGGCCTTAAATGAGCAGTTCTTC. Translating it yields CASSDPSGRALNEQFF. The chain couples TRBV28 to TRBJ2-1; 12 bases line up with TRBD2. Trimming took 5 bases from V and 7 from J; bases not matched to a gene: 9. The CDR3 sequence is 16 residues long. Germline CDR1 is MDHEN and CDR2 is SYDVKM. The complete variable domain, with remaining parts taken from reference TRBV28 and TRBJ2-1, reads DVKVTQSSRYLVKRTGEKVFLECVQDMDHENMFWYRQDPGLGLRLIYFSYDVKMKEKGDIPEGYSVSREKKERFSLILESASTNQTSMYLCASSDPSGRALNEQFFGPGTRLTVL.

The chain carries TRBV4-1 and TRBJ2-1; TRBD2 is a possible D gene (5 bases). V shed 4 bases and J shed 7 bases, with 20 bases lying between them. The germline V gene encodes CDR1 MGHRA and CDR2 YSYEKL. The CDR3 covers 16 residues. Here the CDR3 reads CASSPSGYLLGNEQFF. The CDR3 bases are TGCGCCAGCAGCCCGAGCGGCTATTTGTTGGGGAATGAGCAGTTCTTC.

For this clone: The same CDR3 is also encoded by other DNA sequences in this sample. This chain uses TRBV27 with TRBJ1-5; the match to TRBD1 covers 9 bases. CDR3 size: 14 residues. Germline V gives CDR1 MNHEY, CDR2 SMNVEV (reference sequence). J was trimmed by 5 bases and V by 5 bases; bases with no gene match: 4. In DNA form, the CDR3 reads TGTGCCAGCAGTAACCGACAGGGGGATCAGCCCCAGCATTTT. Protein sequence: CASSNRQGDQPQHF.

The chain joins TRBV13 to TRBJ1-5, with unresolved D. Germline V CDR1 and CDR2: PRHDT, FYEKMQ (reference sequence). This CDR3 contains 13 residues. V was cut by 4 bases and J by 6 bases, with 10 bases left in between. CDR3 sequence (DNA): TGTGCCAGCAGCTCCTCGAATTCTCAGCCCCAGCATTTT. This sequence encodes CASSSSNSQPQHF.

This sequence joins TRBV6-5 and TRBJ1-4, with TRBD1 matching 9 bases. The ends lost 2 bases at V and 8 bases at J; junction bases unmatched: 9. Germline CDR1 MNHEY, CDR2 SVGAGI. The CDR3 consists of 16 residues. CDR3 nucleotide sequence: TGTGCCAGCAGTTACCGGGAGGGACAGGGTCGGGAAAAACTGTTTTTT. This translates into CASSYREGQGREKLFF.

V usage is TRBV15 and J usage is TRBJ1-1, with D uncertain. V lost 5 bases, J lost 1 base, and 8 bases lay in between. CDR1 LNHNV and CDR2 YYDKDF come from the germline V gene (reference sequence). The CDR3 consists of 13 residues. CDR3 DNA sequence: TGTGCCACCAGCTTCACTAGGAACACTGAAGCTTTCTTT. Its protein is CATSFTRNTEAFF.

The chain is built from TRBV28 and TRBJ1-2; no clear D gene. The CDR3 spans 15 residues. The V gene lost 3 bases and the J gene lost 2 bases, with 13 bases spanning the gap. CDR1 is MDHEN and CDR2 is SYDVKM in the germline V gene. Here the CDR3 reads CASSLGWGENYGYTF. CDR3 DNA sequence: TGTGCCAGCAGTTTGGGGTGGGGAGAGAACTATGGCTACACCTTC.

The rearrangement joins TRBV4-1 to TRBJ1-2, with D tentatively TRBD1 (5 bases). The CDR3 totals 16 residues. Trimming pared 3 bases from V and 6 bases from J, leaving 20 bases between. The germline gives CDR1 MGHRA, CDR2 YSYEKL. CDR3 residues: CASSQYLSGHPDGYTF. CDR3 sequence (DNA): TGCGCCAGCAGCCAGTACCTGTCGGGGCATCCAGATGGCTACACCTTC.

CDR3 amino acids: CASSPRGRLETQYF. DNA of the CDR3: TGTGCCAGCTCACCTAGGGGGCGCCTGGAGACCCAGTACTTC. The V gene is TRBV18, the J gene TRBJ2-5; the match to TRBD1 covers 7 bases. The ends lost 3 bases at V and 5 bases at J; junction bases unmatched: 6. The CDR3 extends over 14 amino acids. CDR1 KGHSH and CDR2 LQKENI come from the germline V gene.

The V call is TRBV5-1, the J call TRBJ2-2, with D perhaps given as TRBD1 or TRBD2 (5 bases each). The germline V and J ends were trimmed by 4 bases and 4 bases, with 17 bases remaining between them. The CDR3 length is 16 residues. Germline V gene lookup returns CDR1 SGHRS and CDR2 YFSETQ. The CDR3, as DNA: TGCGCCAGCAGCCACGGGACGGAGGTTCCCACCGGGGAGCTGTTTTTT. As protein: CASSHGTEVPTGELFF.

The chain has TRBV6-6 and TRBJ2-5; no clear D. V was pared by 2 bases and J by 5 bases, with 12 bases between. The CDR3 is made up of 14 amino acids. The germline gives CDR1 MNHNY, CDR2 SVGAGI (reference sequence). The CDR3 nucleotides are TGTGCCAGCAGTTACGTCCAGAGGAAGGAGACCCAGTACTTC. Translation: CASSYVQRKETQYF.

The chain links TRBV28 to TRBJ1-2, with 9 bases fitting TRBD1. Germline V lookup: CDR1 MDHEN, CDR2 SYDVKM. The CDR3 is made up of 15 amino acids. V lost 5 bases to trimming and J lost 3 bases; unmatched junction nucleotides: 7. This CDR3 is CASSTWTGVDYGYTF. In DNA form, the CDR3 reads TGTGCCAGCAGTACCTGGACAGGGGTGGACTATGGCTACACCTTC.